This section outlines one T cell receptor beta chain sequence together with its context. Method: immunoSEQ multiplex PCR; TCRdb's copy keeps in-frame clones and lacks some. Among about 99,000 clones, roughly nine tenths were seen once, and the ten largest hold under 6.5%. The data are from a study of blood T cell repertoires in COVID-19. Germline V lookup: CDR1 SEHNR, CDR2 FQNEAQ (reference sequence). The CDR3 extends over 14 amino acids. The V gene lost 4 bases and the J gene lost 1 base, with 8 bases spanning the gap. This clonotype was sampled from a human donor in a cohort sampled during active COVID-19. The sequenced sample was peripheral blood. The V and J genes are TRBV7-9 and TRBJ1-5, with unresolved D. The CDR3 region is CASSSGGSNQPQHF. The CDR3 DNA is TGTGCCAGCAGCTCGGGTGGAAGCAATCAGCCCCAGCATTTT.